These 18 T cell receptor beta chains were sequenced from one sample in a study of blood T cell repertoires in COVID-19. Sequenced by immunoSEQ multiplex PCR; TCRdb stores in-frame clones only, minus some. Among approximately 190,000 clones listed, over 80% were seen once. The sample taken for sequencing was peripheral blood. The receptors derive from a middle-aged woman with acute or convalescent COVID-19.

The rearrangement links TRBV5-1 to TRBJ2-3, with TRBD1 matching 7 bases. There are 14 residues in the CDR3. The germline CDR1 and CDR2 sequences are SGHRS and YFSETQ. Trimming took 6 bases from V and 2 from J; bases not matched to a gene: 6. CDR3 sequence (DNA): TGCGCCAGCATGGGGACAGCCTACACAGATACGCAGTATTTT. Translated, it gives CASMGTAYTDTQYF.

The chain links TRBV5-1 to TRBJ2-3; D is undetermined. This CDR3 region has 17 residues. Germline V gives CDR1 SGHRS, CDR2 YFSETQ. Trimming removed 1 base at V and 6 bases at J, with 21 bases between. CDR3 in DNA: TGCGCCAGCAGCTTGACCGCCCAAACTGGCGGCTCTGATACGCAGTATTTT. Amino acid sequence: CASSLTAQTGGSDTQYF.

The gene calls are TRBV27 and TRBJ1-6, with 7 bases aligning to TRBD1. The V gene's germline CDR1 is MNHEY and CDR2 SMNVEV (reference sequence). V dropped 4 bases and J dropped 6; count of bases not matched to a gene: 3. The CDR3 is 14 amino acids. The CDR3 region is CASSWGTANSPLHF. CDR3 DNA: TGTGCCAGCAGTTGGGGGACAGCTAATTCACCCCTCCACTTT.

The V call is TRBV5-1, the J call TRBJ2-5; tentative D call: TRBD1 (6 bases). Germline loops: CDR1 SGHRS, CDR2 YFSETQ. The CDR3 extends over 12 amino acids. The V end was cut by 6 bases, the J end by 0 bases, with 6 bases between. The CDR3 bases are TGCGCCAGCAACAGGGACCAAGAGACCCAGTACTTC. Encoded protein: CASNRDQETQYF.

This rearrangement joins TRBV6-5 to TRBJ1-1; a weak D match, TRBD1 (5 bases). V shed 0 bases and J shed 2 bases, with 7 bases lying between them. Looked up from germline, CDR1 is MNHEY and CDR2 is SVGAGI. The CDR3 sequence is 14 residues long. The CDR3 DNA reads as TGTGCCAGCAGTTACTCTGGGGCAAACACTGAAGCTTTCTTT. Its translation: CASSYSGANTEAFF.

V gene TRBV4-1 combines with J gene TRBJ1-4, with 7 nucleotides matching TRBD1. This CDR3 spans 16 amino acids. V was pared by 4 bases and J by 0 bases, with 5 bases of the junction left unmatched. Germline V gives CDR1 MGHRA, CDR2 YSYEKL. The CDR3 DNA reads TGCGCCAGCAGCCGCCCTGGACAGGCAACTAATGAAAAACTGTTTTTT. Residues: CASSRPGQATNEKLFF.

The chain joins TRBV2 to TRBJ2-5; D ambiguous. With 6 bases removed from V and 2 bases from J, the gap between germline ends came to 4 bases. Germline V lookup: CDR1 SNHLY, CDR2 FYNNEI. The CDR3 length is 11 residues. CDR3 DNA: TGTGCCAGCAGCCTACAAGAGACCCAGTACTTC. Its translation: CASSLQETQYF. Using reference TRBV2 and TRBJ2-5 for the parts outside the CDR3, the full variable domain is EPEVTQTPSHQVTQMGQEVILRCVPISNHLYFYWYRQILGQKVEFLVSFYNNEISEKSEIFDDQFSVERPDGSNFTLKIRSTKLEDSAMYFCASSLQETQYFGPGTRLLVL.

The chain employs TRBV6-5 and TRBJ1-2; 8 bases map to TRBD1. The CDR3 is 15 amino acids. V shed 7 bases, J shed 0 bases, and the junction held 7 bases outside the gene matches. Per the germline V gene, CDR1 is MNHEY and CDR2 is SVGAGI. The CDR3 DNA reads TGTGCCAGCACCAGGACAGGGTCTTCTAACTATGGCTACACCTTC. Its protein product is CASTRTGSSNYGYTF.

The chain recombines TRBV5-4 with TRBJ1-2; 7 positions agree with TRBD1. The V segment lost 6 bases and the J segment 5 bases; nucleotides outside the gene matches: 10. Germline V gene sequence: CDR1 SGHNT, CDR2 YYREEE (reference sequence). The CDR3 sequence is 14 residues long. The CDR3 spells CASNPGQEDYGYTF. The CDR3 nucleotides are TGTGCCAGCAACCCAGGACAGGAGGATTATGGCTACACCTTC.

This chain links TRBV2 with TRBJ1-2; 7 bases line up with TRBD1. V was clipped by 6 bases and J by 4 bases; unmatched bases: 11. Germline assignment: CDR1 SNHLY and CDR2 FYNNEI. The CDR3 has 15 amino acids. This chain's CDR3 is CASSEYTGVAYGYTF. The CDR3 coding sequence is TGTGCCAGCAGCGAATATACAGGGGTGGCCTATGGCTACACCTTC. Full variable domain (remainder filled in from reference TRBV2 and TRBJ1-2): EPEVTQTPSHQVTQMGQEVILRCVPISNHLYFYWYRQILGQKVEFLVSFYNNEISEKSEIFDDQFSVERPDGSNFTLKIRSTKLEDSAMYFCASSEYTGVAYGYTFGSGTRLTVV.

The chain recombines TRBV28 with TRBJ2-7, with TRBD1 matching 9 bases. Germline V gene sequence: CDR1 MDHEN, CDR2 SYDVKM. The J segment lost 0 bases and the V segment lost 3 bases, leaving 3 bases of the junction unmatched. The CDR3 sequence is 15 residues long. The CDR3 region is CASSLTGGLSYEQYF. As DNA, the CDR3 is TGTGCCAGCAGTTTGACAGGGGGTCTCTCCTACGAGCAGTACTTC.

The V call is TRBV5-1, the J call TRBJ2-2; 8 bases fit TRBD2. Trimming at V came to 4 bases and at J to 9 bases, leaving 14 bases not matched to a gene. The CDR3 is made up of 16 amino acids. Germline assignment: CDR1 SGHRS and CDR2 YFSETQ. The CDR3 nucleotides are TGCGCCAGCAGCCCCAGGGGAGCGGGGGCCCTTAGGGAGCTGTTTTTT. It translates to CASSPRGAGALRELFF.

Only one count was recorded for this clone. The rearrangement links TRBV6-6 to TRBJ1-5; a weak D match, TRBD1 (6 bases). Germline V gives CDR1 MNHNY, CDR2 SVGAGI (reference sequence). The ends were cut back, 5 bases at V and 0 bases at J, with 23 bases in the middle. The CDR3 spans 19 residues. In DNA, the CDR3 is TGTGCCAGCAGTCCCAATCACAGGGATGGCTACAATAGCAATCAGCCCCAGCATTTT. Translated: CASSPNHRDGYNSNQPQHF.

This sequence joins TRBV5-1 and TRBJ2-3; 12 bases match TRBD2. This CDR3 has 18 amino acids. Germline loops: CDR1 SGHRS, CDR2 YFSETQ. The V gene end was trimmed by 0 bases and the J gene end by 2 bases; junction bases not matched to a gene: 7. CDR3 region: CASSLGRASGGATDTQYF. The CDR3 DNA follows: TGCGCCAGCAGCTTGGGGCGAGCTAGCGGGGGGGCCACAGATACGCAGTATTTT.

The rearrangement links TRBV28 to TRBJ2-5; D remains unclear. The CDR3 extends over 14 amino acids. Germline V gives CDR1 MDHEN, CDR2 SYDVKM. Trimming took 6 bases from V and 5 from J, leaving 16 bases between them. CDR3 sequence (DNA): TGTGCCAGCAGCCTCGGCGCTTTGCGGGAGACCCAGTACTTC. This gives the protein CASSLGALRETQYF. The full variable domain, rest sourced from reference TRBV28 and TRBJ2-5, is DVKVTQSSRYLVKRTGEKVFLECVQDMDHENMFWYRQDPGLGLRLIYFSYDVKMKEKGDIPEGYSVSREKKERFSLILESASTNQTSMYLCASSLGALRETQYFGPGTRLLVL.

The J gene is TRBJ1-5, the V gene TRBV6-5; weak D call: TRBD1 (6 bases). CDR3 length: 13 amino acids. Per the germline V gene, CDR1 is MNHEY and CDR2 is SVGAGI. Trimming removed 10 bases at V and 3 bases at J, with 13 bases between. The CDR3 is CATSGQNNQPQHF. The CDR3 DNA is TGTGCCACCTCTGGACAGAACAATCAGCCCCAGCATTTT.

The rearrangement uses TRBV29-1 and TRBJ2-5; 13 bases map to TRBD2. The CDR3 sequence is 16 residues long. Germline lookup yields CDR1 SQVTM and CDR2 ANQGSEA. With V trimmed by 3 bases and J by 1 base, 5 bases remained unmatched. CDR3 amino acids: CSVEGGTSGIQETQYF. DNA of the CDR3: TGCAGCGTTGAGGGCGGGACTAGCGGGATCCAAGAGACCCAGTACTTC.

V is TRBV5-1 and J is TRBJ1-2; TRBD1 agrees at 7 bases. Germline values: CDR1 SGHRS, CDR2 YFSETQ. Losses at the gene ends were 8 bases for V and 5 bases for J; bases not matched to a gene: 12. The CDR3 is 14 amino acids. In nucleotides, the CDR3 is TGCGCCAGTCAGCCCGACACAGGGGTTTATGGCTACACCTTC. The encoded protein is CASQPDTGVYGYTF. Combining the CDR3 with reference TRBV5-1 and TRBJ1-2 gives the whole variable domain KAGVTQTPRYLIKTRGQQVTLSCSPISGHRSVSWYQQTPGQGLQFLFEYFSETQRNKGNFPGRFSGRQFSNSRSEMNVSTLELGDSALYLCASQPDTGVYGYTFGSGTRLTVV.